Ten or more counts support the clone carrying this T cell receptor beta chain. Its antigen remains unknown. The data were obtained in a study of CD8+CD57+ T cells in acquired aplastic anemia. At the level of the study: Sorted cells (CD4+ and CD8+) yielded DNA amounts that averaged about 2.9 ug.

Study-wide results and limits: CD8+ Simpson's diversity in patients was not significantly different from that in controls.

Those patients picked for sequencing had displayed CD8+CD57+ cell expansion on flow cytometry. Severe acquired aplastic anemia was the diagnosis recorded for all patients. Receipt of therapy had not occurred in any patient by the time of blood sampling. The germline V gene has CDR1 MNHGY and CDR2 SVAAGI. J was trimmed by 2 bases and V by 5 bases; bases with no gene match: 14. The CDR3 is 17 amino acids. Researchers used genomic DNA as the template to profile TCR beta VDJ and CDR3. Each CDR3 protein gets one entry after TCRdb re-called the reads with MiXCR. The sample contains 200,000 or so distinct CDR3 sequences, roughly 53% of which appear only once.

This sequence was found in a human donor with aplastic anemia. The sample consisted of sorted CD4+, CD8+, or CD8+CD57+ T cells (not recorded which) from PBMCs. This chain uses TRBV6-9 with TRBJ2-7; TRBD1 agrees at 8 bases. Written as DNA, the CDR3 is TGTGCCAGCAGTCCCACCATTCAGGGGGCGCCTACCTACGAGCAGTACTTC. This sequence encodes CASSPTIQGAPTYEQYF.